These 16 T cell receptor beta chains were all obtained from the same sample, sequenced in a study of metastatic and nonmetastatic thyroid tumors. Each patient came to thyroid surgery without any prior treatment (of any kind). With MiXCR, TCRdb called clones anew from the PCR reads. The data show about 28,000 clones, roughly 17% seen once. Material: blood. These receptors were obtained from a female donor with papillary thyroid cancer or a benign thyroid nodule (not recorded which). Some clones in this sample may be carry-over from other donors' samples.

With regard to this clone: Being one base from a much bigger clone, this may be a read error. This rearrangement joins TRBV12-3 or TRBV12-4 to TRBJ1-1; 8 bases are shared with TRBD1. The CDR3 totals 14 residues. The CDR3 DNA follows: TGTGCCAGCGGTTTCGGACAGGGATCAACTGAAGCTTTCTTT. Residues: CASGFGQGSTEAFF.

In its sample, this clone was seen many times. This chain uses TRBV7-8 with TRBJ1-6; no reliable D call. Germline V CDR1 and CDR2: SGHVS, FQNEAQ. Trimming cost V 5 bases and J 0 bases, with 14 bases left between them. This CDR3 comprises 17 residues. CDR3 loop: CASSPRTGSSYNSPLHF. DNA of the CDR3: TGTGCCAGCAGCCCCCGGACGGGGAGCTCCTATAATTCACCCCTCCACTTT.

This clone was detected ten times or more. V and J are TRBV11-2 and TRBJ2-3, with no clear D. Germline loops: CDR1 SGHAT, CDR2 FQNNGV. The CDR3 runs to 11 residues. V dropped 1 base and J dropped 7 bases, with 3 bases sitting between them. The CDR3 is CASSLAHTQYF. CDR3 sequence (DNA): TGTGCCAGCAGCTTAGCCCATACGCAGTATTTT.

By share of the sample, this clone is medium-sized. The CDR3 loop is CASRPTGGGYQPQHF. Written as DNA, the CDR3 is TGTGCCAGCAGACCGACAGGGGGCGGCTATCAGCCCCAGCATTTT. The genes are TRBV6-1 and TRBJ1-5; 10 bases line up with TRBD1. CDR1 and CDR2 (germline): MNHNS, SASEGT. With V trimmed by 6 bases and J by 5 bases, 7 bases remained unmatched. The CDR3 runs 15 residues.

This clone was picked up many times. The chain uses TRBV7-3 and TRBJ2-1; D may be TRBD2 (5 bases). Germline CDR1 and CDR2: SGHTA and FQGTGA. The CDR3 sequence is 15 residues long. Trimming took off 1 base at V and 0 bases at J, with 7 bases between the two ends. CDR3 DNA: TGTGCCAGCAGCTTAATCGGAGGCTCCTACAATGAGCAGTTCTTC. Translated, it gives CASSLIGGSYNEQFF.

There are many counts of this clone. DNA for the CDR3: TGTGCCAGCAGCTTAGGGGGACTAGCGGGAGGGGCATTGACTTACGAGCAGTACTTC. Its protein is CASSLGGLAGGALTYEQYF. The V call is TRBV13, the J call TRBJ2-7; 16 positions agree with TRBD2. The CDR3 loop spans 19 amino acids. With 0 bases clipped from V and 4 bases from J, the junction kept 9 bases outside the gene matches. Germline V gives CDR1 PRHDT, CDR2 FYEKMQ (reference sequence).

This clone was counted at least ten times. The gene calls are TRBV15 and TRBJ1-1; D is unresolved. This CDR3 spans 13 amino acids. Trimming removed 1 base at V and 4 bases at J, with 7 bases between. In germline, CDR1 is LNHNV, CDR2 YYDKDF (reference sequence). In DNA form, the CDR3 reads TGTGCCACCAGCAGAGGCCCGGGCACTGAAGCTTTCTTT. Translated, it gives CATSRGPGTEAFF.

This clone turned up a few times. Its ends do not fully match the called genes, so a read error is possible. V gene TRBV6-1 combines with J gene TRBJ1-4; 7 bases map to TRBD1. CDR1 and CDR2 from the germline V gene are MNHNS and SASEGT. This CDR3 has 14 amino acids. CDR3 protein: CASSPGQSNEKLLF. The DNA for the CDR3 is TGTGCCAGCTCTCCGGGACAGTCAAATGAAAAACTGCTTTTT.

This clone was detected a few times. The V gene is TRBV30, the J gene TRBJ1-1; D not certain. The CDR3 loop spans 15 amino acids. V was shortened by 0 bases and J by 6 bases, with 17 bases between the two germline ends. Germline V gene data show CDR1 as GTSNPN and CDR2 as SVGIG (reference sequence). The CDR3 bases are TGTGCCTGGAGTGTATCCCCTCTGACTCACGCTGAAGCTTTCTTT. The encoded protein is CAWSVSPLTHAEAFF.

By share, this clone counts as medium-sized (0.01 to 0.1%). The chain combines TRBV6-1 with TRBJ1-5; a possible D gene is TRBD1 (5 bases). The germline CDR1 and CDR2 sequences are MNHNS and SASEGT. This CDR3 spans 13 amino acids. The V and J ends lost 6 bases and 7 bases respectively, with 13 bases between them. The CDR3 DNA is TGTGCCAGCAGCTTACAGGTTAGGCAGCCCCAGCATTTT. This translates into CASSLQVRQPQHF.

By frequency in the sample, this clone is medium-sized. The V gene is TRBV28, the J gene TRBJ1-6; D possibly corresponds to TRBD1 (6 bases). Germline CDR1 is MDHEN and CDR2 is SYDVKM. With 2 bases removed from V and 5 bases from J, the gap between germline ends came to 10 bases. The CDR3 totals 15 residues. CDR3 sequence (DNA): TGTGCCAGCAGTTTAGGGGGCATCCATAATTCACCCCTCCACTTT. Protein: CASSLGGIHNSPLHF.

This clone was seen repeatedly, ten times or more. The J gene is TRBJ2-1, the V gene TRBV5-4; the D gene could be TRBD1 or TRBD2 (5 bases each). This CDR3 spans 17 amino acids. V lost 0 bases and J lost 0, with 13 bases in between. Germline V gives CDR1 SGHNT, CDR2 YYREEE (reference sequence). Here the CDR3 reads CASSLGWGGLSYNEQFF. CDR3 coding DNA: TGTGCCAGCAGCTTGGGTTGGGGCGGACTCTCCTACAATGAGCAGTTCTTC.

The genes are TRBV5-1 and TRBJ2-7; D is perhaps TRBD2 (6 bases). Germline V gene data show CDR1 as SGHRS and CDR2 as YFSETQ. This CDR3 is 13 amino acids long. The V gene lost 3 bases and the J gene lost 5 bases, with 12 bases spanning the gap. DNA for the CDR3: TGCGCCAGCAGCTCCCGTAGCGGCCACGAGCAGTACTTC. Protein: CASSSRSGHEQYF.

This clone appeared many times. V gene TRBV12-3 or TRBV12-4 combines with J gene TRBJ1-5; D remains unclear. This CDR3 has 13 amino acids. The V and J ends lost 7 bases and 5 bases respectively, with 12 bases between them. The CDR3 DNA is TGTGCCAGCATGCGGCAGAGGGATCAGCCCCAGCATTTT. This encodes CASMRQRDQPQHF.

Ten or more counts support this clone. This chain connects TRBV10-3 to TRBJ2-3, with TRBD2 identical over 10 bases. Per the germline V gene, CDR1 is ENHRY and CDR2 is SYGVKD. The CDR3 sequence is 17 residues long. Unmatched junction bases numbered 6, after V lost 0 bases and J lost 3 bases. This CDR3 is CAISESKAGGQTDTQYF. DNA of the CDR3: TGTGCCATCAGTGAGTCGAAAGCGGGGGGGCAAACAGATACGCAGTATTTT.

The rearrangement uses TRBV5-1 and TRBJ2-6; 7 nucleotides align to TRBD1. The germline gives CDR1 SGHRS, CDR2 YFSETQ. J lost 0 bases, V lost 0 bases, and 0 bases had no gene match. The CDR3 spans 16 residues. CDR3 sequence (DNA): TGCGCCAGCAGCTTGGGGGACAGCTCTGGGGCCAACGTCCTGACTTTC. Amino acids: CASSLGDSSGANVLTF.